This record looks at one T cell receptor (beta chain) sequence and its context. Methotrexate plus calcineurin inhibitor accompanied controls' myeloablative marrow transplants; sampling was 1 year later. This specimen belongs to a study of T cells after posttransplantation cyclophosphamide. Repertoires were generated with immunoSEQ multiplex PCR, while TCRdb's copy carries only in-frame clones and drops some. The data contain about 12,000 clones, about 80% of them seen just once; the ten biggest clones take up approximately 3.5%. The clonotype originates from a male patient between 25 and 39 years old who received an allogeneic stem cell transplant from an unrelated donor, was CMV-positive, and had acute GVHD only. The graft donor may have given rise to some T cells. The sample here was PBMCs, taken about 380 days after allogeneic stem cell transplant with calcineurin inhibitor and methotrexate.

The CDR3 nucleotides read TGTGCCAGCAGTTCGAGACCGGGACTAGCGGGAGGCGAGCAGTACTTC. This translates into CASSSRPGLAGGEQYF. The chain joins TRBV27 to TRBJ2-7; TRBD2 matches at 15 bases. Losses at the gene ends were 4 bases for V and 6 bases for J; bases not matched to a gene: 7. CDR1 and CDR2 (germline): MNHEY, SMNVEV (reference sequence). The CDR3 is 16 residues long.